The entry below describes one T cell receptor beta chain. As yet, its antigen is unknown. The junction and the germline gene differ at one end; a read error may be behind it. TCR beta libraries were prepared from cDNA with unique molecular identifiers. Input amounts of 1 to 10 million T cells were used. These gave roughly 0.5 million cDNA molecules, so each molecule approximated one T cell. TCRdb ran MiXCR on the PCR reads and lists one entry per CDR3 protein. Of 750,000 to 950,000 distinct CDR3 sequences listed, 40% to 55% are singletons. This entry comes from a study of post-analysis software for immune sequencing data. Study details: Progressive-relapsing, secondary progressive and relapsing-remitting multiple sclerosis were among the disease courses included.

Points from the study as a whole: Higher frequency in patients than in controls was seen for roughly five TRBV segments, with TRBV5-6, TRBV5-1 and TRBV20-1 among them. Significantly lower normalized Chao1 diversity was seen in multiple sclerosis patients than in controls.

Germline lookup yields CDR1 MNHNY and CDR2 SVGAGI (reference sequence). The CDR3 is 13 residues long. The TCR sequence derives from a girl aged 10 to 17 with multiple sclerosis. Specimen: blood. This chain uses TRBV6-6 with TRBJ2-1; D is ambiguous. CDR3 sequence reads: CASSYSRRNEQFF. The DNA for the CDR3 is TGTGCCAGCAGCTACTCGAGAAGGAATGAGCAGTTCTTC.